The present TCR beta chain was sequenced within a study of shared clonotypes between healthy human individuals. Whole-study findings and limits: At large depth, rarefaction still showed sorted-subset sequencing to be incomplete.

Running of the assay took place at deep level. Using immunoSEQ multiplex PCR, the repertoire was profiled, and TCRdb retains in-frame clones only, with some absent. The sample holds 650,000 to 800,000 clones, around 92% seen once. The CDR3 loop spans 15 amino acids. The V and J ends lost 0 bases and 2 bases respectively, with 11 bases between them. Germline V gene lookup returns CDR1 SGHDT and CDR2 YYEEEE. In the naive CD8 group, cells lacked CD45RO and were positively selected for CCR7, so terminally differentiated effector memory CD45RA+ cells were left out. Worth noting for this clone: What it binds is unknown.

Sequencing input: naive CD8+ T cells sorted from blood. V is TRBV5-6 and J is TRBJ2-5, with a tentative D call TRBD1 (5 bases). The source is a man in his thirties or forties in good health. CDR3 in DNA: TGTGCCAGCAGCTTGGGGGGCGCAAGGCAAGAGACCCAGTACTTC. The encoded protein is CASSLGGARQETQYF.